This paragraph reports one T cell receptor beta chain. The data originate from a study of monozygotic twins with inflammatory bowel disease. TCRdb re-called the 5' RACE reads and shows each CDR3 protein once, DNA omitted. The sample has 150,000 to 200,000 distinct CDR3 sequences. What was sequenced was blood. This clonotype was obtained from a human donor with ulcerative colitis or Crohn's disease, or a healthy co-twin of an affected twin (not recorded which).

CDR3 amino acids: CASSLGAGEIDNEQFF. The rearrangement joins TRBV11-3 to TRBJ2-1; TCRdb proposes TRBD2, but this gene call is untestable without DNA. This CDR3 region has 16 residues. The V gene's germline CDR1 is SGHNT and CDR2 YENEEA.